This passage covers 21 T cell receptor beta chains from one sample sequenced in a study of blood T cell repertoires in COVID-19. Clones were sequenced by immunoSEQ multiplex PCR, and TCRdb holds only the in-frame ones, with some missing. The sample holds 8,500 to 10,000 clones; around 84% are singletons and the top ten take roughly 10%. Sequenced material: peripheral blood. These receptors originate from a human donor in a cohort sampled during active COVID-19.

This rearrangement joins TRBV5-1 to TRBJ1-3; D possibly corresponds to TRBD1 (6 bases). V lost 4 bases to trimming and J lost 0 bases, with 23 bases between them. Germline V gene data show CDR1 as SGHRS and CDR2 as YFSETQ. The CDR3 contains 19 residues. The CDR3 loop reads CASSESPGASLLSGNTIYF. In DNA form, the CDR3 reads TGCGCCAGCAGCGAGAGCCCAGGGGCCAGCTTACTCTCTGGAAACACCATATATTTT.

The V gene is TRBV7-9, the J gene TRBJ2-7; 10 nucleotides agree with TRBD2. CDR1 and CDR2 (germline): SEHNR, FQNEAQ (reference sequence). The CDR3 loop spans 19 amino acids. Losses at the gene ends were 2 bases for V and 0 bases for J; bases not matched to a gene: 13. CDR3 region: CASSLTASGGPFSSYEQYF. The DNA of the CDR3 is TGTGCCAGCAGCTTAACGGCTAGCGGGGGACCCTTTAGCTCCTACGAGCAGTACTTC.

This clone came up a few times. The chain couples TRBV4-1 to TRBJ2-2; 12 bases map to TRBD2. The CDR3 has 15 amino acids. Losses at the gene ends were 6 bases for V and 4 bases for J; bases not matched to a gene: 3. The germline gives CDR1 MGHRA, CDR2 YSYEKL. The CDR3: CASSPSGGATGELFF. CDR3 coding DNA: TGCGCCAGCAGTCCTAGCGGGGGGGCCACCGGGGAGCTGTTTTTT.

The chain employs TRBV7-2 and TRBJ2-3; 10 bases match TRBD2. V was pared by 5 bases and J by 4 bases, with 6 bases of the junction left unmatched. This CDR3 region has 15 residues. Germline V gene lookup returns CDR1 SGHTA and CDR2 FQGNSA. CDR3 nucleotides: TGTGCCAGCAGCCCCCCGAGCGGGGGGGCAGATACGCAGTATTTT. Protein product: CASSPPSGGADTQYF.

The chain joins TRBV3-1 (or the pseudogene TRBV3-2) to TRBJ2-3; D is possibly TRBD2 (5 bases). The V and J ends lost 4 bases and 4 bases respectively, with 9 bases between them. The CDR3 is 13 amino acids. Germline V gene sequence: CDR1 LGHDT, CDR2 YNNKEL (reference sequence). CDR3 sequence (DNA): TGTGCCAGCAGCCGCCGGACTCCAGATACGCAGTATTTT. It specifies CASSRRTPDTQYF.

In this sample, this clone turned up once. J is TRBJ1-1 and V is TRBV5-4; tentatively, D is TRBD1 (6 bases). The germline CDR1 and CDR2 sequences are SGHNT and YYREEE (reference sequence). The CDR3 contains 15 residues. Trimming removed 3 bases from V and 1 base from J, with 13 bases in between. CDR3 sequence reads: CASSSDRFSNTEAFF. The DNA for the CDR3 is TGTGCCAGCAGCTCCGACAGGTTCTCGAACACTGAAGCTTTCTTT.

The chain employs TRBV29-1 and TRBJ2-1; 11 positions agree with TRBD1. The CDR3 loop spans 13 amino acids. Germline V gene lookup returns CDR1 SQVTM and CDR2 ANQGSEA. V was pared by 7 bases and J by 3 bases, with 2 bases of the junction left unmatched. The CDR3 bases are TGCAGCGGGGGGACAGGGGGCTACAATGAGCAGTTCTTC. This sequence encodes CSGGTGGYNEQFF.

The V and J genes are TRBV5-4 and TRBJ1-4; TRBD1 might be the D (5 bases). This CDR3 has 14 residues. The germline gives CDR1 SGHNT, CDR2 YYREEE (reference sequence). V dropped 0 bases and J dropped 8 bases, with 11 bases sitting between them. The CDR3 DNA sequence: TGTGCCAGCAGCTTGGAATCACGGGGGGAAAAACTGTTTTTT. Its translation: CASSLESRGEKLFF.

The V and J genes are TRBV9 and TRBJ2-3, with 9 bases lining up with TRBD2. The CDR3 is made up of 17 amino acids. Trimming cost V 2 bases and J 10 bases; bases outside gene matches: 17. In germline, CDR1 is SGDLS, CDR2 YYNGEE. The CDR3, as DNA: TGTGCCAGCAGCGTCGGTTTAGCGGGGGTCCCAGCCCCCGCGCAGTATTTT. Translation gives CASSVGLAGVPAPAQYF.

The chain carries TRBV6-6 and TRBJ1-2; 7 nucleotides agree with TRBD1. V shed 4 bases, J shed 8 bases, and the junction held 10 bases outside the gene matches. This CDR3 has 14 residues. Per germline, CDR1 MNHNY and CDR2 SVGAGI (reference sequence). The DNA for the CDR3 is TGTGCCAGCAGTTTGGAACAGGGGAGACGGGGCTACACCTTC. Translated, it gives CASSLEQGRRGYTF.

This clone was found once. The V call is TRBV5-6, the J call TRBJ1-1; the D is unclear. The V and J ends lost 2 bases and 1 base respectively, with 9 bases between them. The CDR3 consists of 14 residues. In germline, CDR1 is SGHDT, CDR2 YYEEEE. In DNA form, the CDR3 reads TGTGCCAGCAGCTTTTCTCGCAGGAACACTGAAGCTTTCTTT. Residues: CASSFSRRNTEAFF.

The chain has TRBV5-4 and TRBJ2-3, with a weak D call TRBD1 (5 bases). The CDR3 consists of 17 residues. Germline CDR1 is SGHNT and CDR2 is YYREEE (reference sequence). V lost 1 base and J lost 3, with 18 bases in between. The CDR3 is CASSLPSAGPVTDTQYF. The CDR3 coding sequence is TGTGCCAGCAGCTTGCCCTCAGCAGGGCCCGTGACAGATACGCAGTATTTT.

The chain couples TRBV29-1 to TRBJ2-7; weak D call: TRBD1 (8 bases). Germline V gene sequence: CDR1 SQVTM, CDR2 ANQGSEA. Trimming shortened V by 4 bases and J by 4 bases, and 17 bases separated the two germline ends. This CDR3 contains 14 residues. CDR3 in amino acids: CSVVRLQGGYEQYF. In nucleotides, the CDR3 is TGCAGCGTTGTACGGTTACAGGGGGGGTACGAGCAGTACTTC.

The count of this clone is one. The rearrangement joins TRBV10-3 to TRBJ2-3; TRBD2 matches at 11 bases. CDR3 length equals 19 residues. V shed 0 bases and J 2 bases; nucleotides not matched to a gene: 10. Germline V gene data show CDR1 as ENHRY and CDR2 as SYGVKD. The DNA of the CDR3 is TGTGCCATCAGTGAGTCTGGGACTAGCGGAGATCCTATCACAGATACGCAGTATTTT. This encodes CAISESGTSGDPITDTQYF.

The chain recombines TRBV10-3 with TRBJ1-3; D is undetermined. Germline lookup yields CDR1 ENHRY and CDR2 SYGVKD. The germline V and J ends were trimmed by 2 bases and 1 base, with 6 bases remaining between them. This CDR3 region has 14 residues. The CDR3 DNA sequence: TGTGCCATCAGTGAGCAGGAATCTGGAAACACCATATATTTT. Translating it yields CAISEQESGNTIYF.

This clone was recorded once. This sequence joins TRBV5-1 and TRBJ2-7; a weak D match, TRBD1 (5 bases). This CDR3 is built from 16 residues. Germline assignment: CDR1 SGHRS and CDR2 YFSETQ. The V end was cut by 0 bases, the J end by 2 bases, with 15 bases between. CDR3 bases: TGCGCCAGCAGCTTGGCCACAGGTCATACCACCTACGAGCAGTACTTC. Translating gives CASSLATGHTTYEQYF.

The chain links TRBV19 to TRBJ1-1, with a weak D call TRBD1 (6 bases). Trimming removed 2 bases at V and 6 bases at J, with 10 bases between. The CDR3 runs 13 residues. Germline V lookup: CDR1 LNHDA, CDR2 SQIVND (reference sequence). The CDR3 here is CASSINKGAEAFF. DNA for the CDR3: TGTGCCAGTAGTATAAACAAGGGGGCTGAAGCTTTCTTT. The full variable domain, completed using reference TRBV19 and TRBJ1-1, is DGGITQSPKYLFRKEGQNVTLSCEQNLNHDAMYWYRQDPGQGLRLIYYSQIVNDFQKGDIAEGYSVSREKKESFPLTVTSAQKNPTAFYLCASSINKGAEAFFGQGTRLTVV.

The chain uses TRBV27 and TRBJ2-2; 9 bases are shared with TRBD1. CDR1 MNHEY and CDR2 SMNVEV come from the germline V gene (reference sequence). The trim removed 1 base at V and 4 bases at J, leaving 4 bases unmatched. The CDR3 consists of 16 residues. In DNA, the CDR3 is TGTGCCAGCAGTTTATGGGGACAGGGTCTCACCGGGGAGCTGTTTTTT. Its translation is CASSLWGQGLTGELFF.

CDR3 in DNA: TGTGCAAGTCGCTTAATAGAGGCCCGGGTAGAAGTGCCGGTAGAGTCACCCCTCCACTTT. It codes for CASRLIEARVEVPVESPLHF. This chain joins TRBV12-2 and TRBJ1-6. TRBV12-2 is a pseudogene segment. The CDR3 totals 20 residues.

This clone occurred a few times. CDR3 in amino acids: CAWRGEGRSSYEQYF. CDR3 sequence (DNA): TGTGCCTGGAGGGGCGAGGGGAGGAGTTCCTACGAGCAGTACTTC. The V and J genes are TRBV30 and TRBJ2-7, with a possible D match to TRBD2 (6 bases). Germline CDR1 is GTSNPN and CDR2 is SVGIG (reference sequence). Trimming removed 3 bases at V and 1 base at J, with 16 bases between. The CDR3 contains 15 residues.

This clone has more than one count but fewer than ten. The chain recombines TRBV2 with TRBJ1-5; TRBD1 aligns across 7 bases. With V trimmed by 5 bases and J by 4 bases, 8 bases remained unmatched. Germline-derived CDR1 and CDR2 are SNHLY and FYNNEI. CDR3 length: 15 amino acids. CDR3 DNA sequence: TGTGCCAGCAGTTGGTCCACAGGGGAGAATCAGCCCCAGCATTTT. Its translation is CASSWSTGENQPQHF.